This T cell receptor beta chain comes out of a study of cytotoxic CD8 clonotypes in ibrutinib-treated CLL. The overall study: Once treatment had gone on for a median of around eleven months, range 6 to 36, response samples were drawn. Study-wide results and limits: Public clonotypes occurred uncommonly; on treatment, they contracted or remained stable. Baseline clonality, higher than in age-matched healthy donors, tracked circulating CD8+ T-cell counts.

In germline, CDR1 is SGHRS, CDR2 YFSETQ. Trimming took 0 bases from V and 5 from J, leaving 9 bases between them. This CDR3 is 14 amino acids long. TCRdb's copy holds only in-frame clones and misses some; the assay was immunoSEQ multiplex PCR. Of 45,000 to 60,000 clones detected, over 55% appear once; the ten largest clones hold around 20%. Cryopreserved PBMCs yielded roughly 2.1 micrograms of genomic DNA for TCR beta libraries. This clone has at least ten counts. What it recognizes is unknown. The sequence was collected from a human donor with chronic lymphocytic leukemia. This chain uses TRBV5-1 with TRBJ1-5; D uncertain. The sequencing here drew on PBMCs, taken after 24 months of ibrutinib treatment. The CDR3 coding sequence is TGCGCCAGCAGCTTGGAGGCTCTAGATCAGCCCCAGCATTTT. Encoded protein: CASSLEALDQPQHF. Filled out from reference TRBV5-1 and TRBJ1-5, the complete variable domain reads KAGVTQTPRYLIKTRGQQVTLSCSPISGHRSVSWYQQTPGQGLQFLFEYFSETQRNKGNFPGRFSGRQFSNSRSEMNVSTLELGDSALYLCASSLEALDQPQHFGDGTRLSIL.